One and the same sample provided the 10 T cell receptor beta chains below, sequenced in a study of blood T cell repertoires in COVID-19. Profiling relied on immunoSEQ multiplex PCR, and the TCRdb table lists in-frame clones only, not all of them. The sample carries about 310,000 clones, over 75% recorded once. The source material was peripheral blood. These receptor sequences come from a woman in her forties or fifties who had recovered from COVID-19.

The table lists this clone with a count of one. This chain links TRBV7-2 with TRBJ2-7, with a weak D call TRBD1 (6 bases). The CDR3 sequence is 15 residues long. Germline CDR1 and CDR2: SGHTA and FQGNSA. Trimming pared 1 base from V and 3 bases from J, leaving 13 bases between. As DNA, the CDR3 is TGTGCCAGCAGCTTAGACAGGGTAGGGATCTACGAGCAGTACTTC. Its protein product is CASSLDRVGIYEQYF.

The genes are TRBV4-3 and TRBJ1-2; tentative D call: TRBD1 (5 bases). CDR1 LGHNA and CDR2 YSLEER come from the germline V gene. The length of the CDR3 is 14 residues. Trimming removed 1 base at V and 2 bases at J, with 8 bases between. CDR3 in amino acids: CASSQAQENYGYTF. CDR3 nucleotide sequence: TGCGCCAGCAGCCAAGCACAGGAAAACTATGGCTACACCTTC.

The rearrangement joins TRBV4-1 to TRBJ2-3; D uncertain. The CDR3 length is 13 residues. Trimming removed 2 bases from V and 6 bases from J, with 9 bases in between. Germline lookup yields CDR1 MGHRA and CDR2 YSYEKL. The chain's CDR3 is CASSQLPDDTQYF. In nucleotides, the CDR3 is TGCGCCAGCAGCCAATTGCCAGATGATACGCAGTATTTT.

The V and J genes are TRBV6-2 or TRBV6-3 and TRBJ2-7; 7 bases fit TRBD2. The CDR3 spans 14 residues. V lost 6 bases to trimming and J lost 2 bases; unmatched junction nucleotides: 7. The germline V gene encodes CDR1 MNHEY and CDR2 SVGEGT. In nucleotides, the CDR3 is TGTGCCAGCAGCCAGGGAGGGCTAACCTACGAGCAGTACTTC. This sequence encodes CASSQGGLTYEQYF.

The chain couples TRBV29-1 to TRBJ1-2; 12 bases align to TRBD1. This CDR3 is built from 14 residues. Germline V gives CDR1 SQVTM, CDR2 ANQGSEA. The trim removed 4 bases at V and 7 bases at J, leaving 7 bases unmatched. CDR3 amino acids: CSVARDRGRSGYTF. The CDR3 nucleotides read TGCAGCGTTGCCCGGGACAGGGGGCGAAGTGGCTACACCTTC.

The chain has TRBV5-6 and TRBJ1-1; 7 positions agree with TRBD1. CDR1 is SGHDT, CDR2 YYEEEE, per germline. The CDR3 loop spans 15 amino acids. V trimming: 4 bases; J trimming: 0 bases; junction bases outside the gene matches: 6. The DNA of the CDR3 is TGTGCCAGCAGCATCCGACAGGGCTTGAACACTGAAGCTTTCTTT. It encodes CASSIRQGLNTEAFF.

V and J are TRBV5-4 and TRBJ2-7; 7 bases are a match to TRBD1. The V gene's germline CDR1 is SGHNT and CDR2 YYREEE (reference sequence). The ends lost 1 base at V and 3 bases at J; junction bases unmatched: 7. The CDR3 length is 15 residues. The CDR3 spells CASSLNPGGLYEQYF. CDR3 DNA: TGTGCCAGCAGCTTGAACCCAGGGGGTCTCTACGAGCAGTACTTC.

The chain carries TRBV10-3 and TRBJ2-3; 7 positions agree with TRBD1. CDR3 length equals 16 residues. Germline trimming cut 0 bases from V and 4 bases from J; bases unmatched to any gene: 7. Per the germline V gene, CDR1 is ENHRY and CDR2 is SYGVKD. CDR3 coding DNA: TGTGCCATCAGTGAGTCTGGAAGAACAGGGGCAGATACGCAGTATTTT. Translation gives CAISESGRTGADTQYF.

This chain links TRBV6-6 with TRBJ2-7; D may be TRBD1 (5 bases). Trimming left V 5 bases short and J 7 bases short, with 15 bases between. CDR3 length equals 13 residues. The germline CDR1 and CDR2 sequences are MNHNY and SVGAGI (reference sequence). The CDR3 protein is CASSPYNRGEQYF. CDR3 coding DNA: TGTGCCAGCAGTCCCTACAATAGGGGAGAGCAGTACTTC.

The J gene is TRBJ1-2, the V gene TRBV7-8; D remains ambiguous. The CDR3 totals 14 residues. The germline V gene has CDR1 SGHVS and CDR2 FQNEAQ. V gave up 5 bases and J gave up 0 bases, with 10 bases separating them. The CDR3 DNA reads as TGTGCCAGCAGCCAAGACACTGCTAACTATGGCTACACCTTC. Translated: CASSQDTANYGYTF. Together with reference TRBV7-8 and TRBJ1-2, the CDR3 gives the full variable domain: GAGVSQSPRYKVAKRGQDVALRCDPISGHVSLFWYQQALGQGPEFLTYFQNEAQLDKSGLPSDRFFAERPEGSVSTLKIQRTQQEDSAVYLCASSQDTANYGYTFGSGTRLTVV.